The 5 T cell receptor beta chains given below trace back to one sample, sequenced in a study of blood T cell repertoires in COVID-19. Sequencing was performed with immunoSEQ multiplex PCR; in TCRdb, only in-frame clones are kept and a portion is missing. The sample includes 200,000 to 300,000 clones, nearly 95% of them seen just once. The specimen sequenced was peripheral blood. These receptors all come from a man aged 30-40 years with COVID-19, enrolled during active disease.

This sequence joins TRBV23-1 and TRBJ1-1; D not certain. TRBV23-1 is treated as an ORF (open reading frame) with a function not yet certain. The CDR3 is 13 residues long. V lost 7 bases, J lost 0 bases, and 9 bases lay in between. CDR3 nucleotides: TGCGCCAGCATCTTACCGGTGAACACTGAAGCTTTCTTT. It is translated as CASILPVNTEAFF.

In its sample, this clone was seen once. The genes are TRBV6-2 or TRBV6-3 and TRBJ2-3; tentatively, D is TRBD1 (5 bases). Trimming removed 2 bases from V and 0 bases from J, with 12 bases in between. The CDR3 runs 16 residues. Germline values: CDR1 MNHEY, CDR2 SVGEGT. CDR3 in DNA: TGTGCCAGCAGTTACGGGGCCCACCCTAGCACAGATACGCAGTATTTT. This codes for CASSYGAHPSTDTQYF.

The gene calls are TRBV7-2 and TRBJ1-2, with D possibly being TRBD1 (5 bases). Trimming took off 6 bases at V and 6 bases at J, with 17 bases between the two ends. Germline CDR1 SGHTA, CDR2 FQGNSA. The length of the CDR3 is 14 residues. For the CDR3, the DNA is TGTGCCAGCAGTTTCCGGACCGGGGGTAATGGCTACACCTTC. It codes for CASSFRTGGNGYTF.

This clone appeared a single time. The chain employs TRBV27 and TRBJ1-6, with D unclear. Trimming took off 8 bases at V and 4 bases at J, with 9 bases between the two ends. CDR1 and CDR2 from the germline V gene are MNHEY and SMNVEV (reference sequence). The CDR3 is 13 amino acids. CDR3 in amino acids: CASQDAYNSPLHF. In DNA form, the CDR3 reads TGTGCCAGCCAGGATGCGTATAATTCACCCCTCCACTTT.

The rearrangement links TRBV5-4 to TRBJ2-5; the match to TRBD1 covers 7 bases. This CDR3 has 14 residues. J was trimmed by 4 bases and V by 3 bases; bases with no gene match: 6. CDR1 and CDR2 (germline): SGHNT, YYREEE (reference sequence). Here the CDR3 reads CASSSVGGRETQYF. The CDR3 DNA is TGTGCCAGCAGCTCGGTAGGGGGCCGAGAGACCCAGTACTTC. Together with reference TRBV5-4 and TRBJ2-5, the CDR3 gives the full variable domain: ETGVTQSPTHLIKTRGQQVTLRCSSQSGHNTVSWYQQALGQGPQFIFQYYREEENGRGNFPPRFSGLQFPNYSSELNVNALELDDSALYLCASSSVGGRETQYFGPGTRLLVL.